This passage covers 9 T cell receptor beta chains from one sample sequenced in a study of breast tumors, draining lymph nodes, adjacent tissues. MiXCR, applied by TCRdb to the multiplex PCR reads, yields one record per CDR3 protein. The table includes about 21,000 distinct CDR3 sequences, around 41% detected once. The sample comprised breast tumor tissue. These receptors all come from a female donor with breast cancer. Some clones in this sample may be carry-over from other donors' samples.

This sequence joins TRBV3-1 and TRBJ2-1, with 11 bases identical to TRBD2. V dropped 3 bases and J dropped 4; count of bases not matched to a gene: 2. This CDR3 comprises 15 residues. Looked up from germline, CDR1 is LGHDT and CDR2 is YNNKEL (reference sequence). The CDR3 loop reads CASSQGLAEYNEQFF. As DNA, the CDR3 is TGTGCCAGCAGCCAGGGACTAGCGGAATACAATGAGCAGTTCTTC.

This clonotype was seen ten or more times. This chain links TRBV15 with TRBJ2-1, with 9 bases lining up with TRBD1. Germline lookup yields CDR1 LNHNV and CDR2 YYDKDF (reference sequence). V lost 3 bases to trimming and J lost 4 bases; unmatched junction nucleotides: 1. This CDR3 comprises 14 residues. The CDR3 sequence is CATSRDRGYNEQFF. In DNA form, the CDR3 reads TGTGCCACCAGCAGGGACAGGGGATACAATGAGCAGTTCTTC.

This chain joins TRBV20-1 and TRBJ2-3, with 9 bases fitting TRBD2. The CDR3 sequence is 15 residues long. From germline, CDR1 is DFQATT and CDR2 SNEGSKA (reference sequence). V shed 6 bases and J 4 bases; nucleotides not matched to a gene: 11. The CDR3 DNA is TGCAGTGCGGTCGTTAGCGGGAGTGAGGCAGATACGCAGTATTTT. Amino acid sequence: CSAVVSGSEADTQYF.

The chain recombines TRBV7-3 with TRBJ2-2; 14 bases are a match to TRBD2. The CDR3 loop spans 15 amino acids. Germline V gives CDR1 SGHTA, CDR2 FQGTGA. V lost 5 bases and J lost 9; bases outside the gene matches: 5. CDR3 protein: CASSRTSGRTRELFF. CDR3 DNA sequence: TGTGCCAGCAGCCGGACTAGCGGGAGGACCAGGGAGCTGTTTTTT.

The chain couples TRBV6-1 to TRBJ2-7; no reliable D call. Trimming removed 4 bases at V and 3 bases at J, with 19 bases between. The CDR3 has 16 residues. Germline V gives CDR1 MNHNS, CDR2 SASEGT. The CDR3 loop reads CASSANTAGANYEQYF. Written as DNA, the CDR3 is TGTGCCAGCAGTGCTAATACAGCTGGCGCAAACTACGAGCAGTACTTC.

In this sample, this clonotype turned up many times. The chain recombines TRBV11-3 with TRBJ2-1, with 16 nucleotides matching TRBD2. Looked up from germline, CDR1 is SGHNT and CDR2 is YENEEA. The CDR3 has 17 amino acids. V lost 5 bases and J lost 2; bases outside the gene matches: 3. The CDR3 loop is CASSAGTSGRAYNEQFF. The DNA for the CDR3 is TGTGCCAGCAGCGCCGGGACTAGCGGGAGGGCCTACAATGAGCAGTTCTTC. Full variable domain (remainder filled in from reference TRBV11-3 and TRBJ2-1): EAGVVQSPRYKIIEKKQPVAFWCNPISGHNTLYWYLQNLGQGPELLIRYENEEAVDDSQLPKDRFSAERLKGVDSTLKIQPAELGDSAVYLCASSAGTSGRAYNEQFFGPGTRLTVL.

This chain connects TRBV5-1 to TRBJ2-7; TRBD2 matches at 14 bases. Germline CDR1 is SGHRS and CDR2 is YFSETQ. CDR3 length: 15 residues. After removal of 4 bases from V and 5 bases from J, the junction contained 5 bases not matched to a gene. The CDR3 coding sequence is TGCGCCAGCAGCCCGGGGACTAGCGGGAGCAACGAGCAGTACTTC. Translated: CASSPGTSGSNEQYF.

The sample holds many counts of this clonotype. This chain uses TRBV7-9 with TRBJ2-2; D remains ambiguous. V lost 3 bases, J lost 2 bases, and 7 bases lay in between. This CDR3 spans 14 amino acids. CDR1 is SEHNR, CDR2 FQNEAQ, per germline (reference sequence). CDR3 loop: CASSFLSNTGELFF. CDR3 bases: TGTGCCAGCAGCTTTCTGAGTAACACCGGGGAGCTGTTTTTT. The full variable domain, with the rest looked up from reference TRBV7-9 and TRBJ2-2, is DTGVSQNPRHKITKRGQNVTFRCDPISEHNRLYWYRQTLGQGPEFLTYFQNEAQLEKSRLLSDRFSAERPKGSFSTLEIQRTEQGDSAMYLCASSFLSNTGELFFGEGSRLTVL.

This clonotype was observed many times. This chain links TRBV7-9 with TRBJ2-1; D may be TRBD1 (7 bases). V dropped 5 bases and J dropped 1 base, with 15 bases sitting between them. From germline, CDR1 is SEHNR and CDR2 FQNEAQ (reference sequence). The CDR3 totals 16 residues. The CDR3 nucleotides read TGTGCCAGCAGCCCCCAACCAGGGGGGTCCTACAATGAGCAGTTCTTC. It is translated as CASSPQPGGSYNEQFF.